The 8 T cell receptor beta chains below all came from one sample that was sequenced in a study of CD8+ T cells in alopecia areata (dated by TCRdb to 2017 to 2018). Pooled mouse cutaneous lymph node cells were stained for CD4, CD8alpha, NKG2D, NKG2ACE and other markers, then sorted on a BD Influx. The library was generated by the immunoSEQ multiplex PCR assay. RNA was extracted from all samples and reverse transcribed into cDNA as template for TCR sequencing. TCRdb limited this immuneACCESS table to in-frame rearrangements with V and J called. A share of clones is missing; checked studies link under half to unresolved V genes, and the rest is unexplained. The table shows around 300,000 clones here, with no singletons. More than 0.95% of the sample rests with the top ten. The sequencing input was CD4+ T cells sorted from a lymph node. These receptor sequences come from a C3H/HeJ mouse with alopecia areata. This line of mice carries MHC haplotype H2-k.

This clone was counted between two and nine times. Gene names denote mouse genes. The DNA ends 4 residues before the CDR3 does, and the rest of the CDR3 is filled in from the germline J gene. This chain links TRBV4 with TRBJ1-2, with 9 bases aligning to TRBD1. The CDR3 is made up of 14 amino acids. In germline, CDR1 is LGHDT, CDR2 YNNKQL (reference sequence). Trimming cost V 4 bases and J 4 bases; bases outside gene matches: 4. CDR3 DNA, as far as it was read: TGTGCCAGCAGCTCCGGGACAGGGAGCTCC. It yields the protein CASSSGTGSS. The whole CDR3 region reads CASSSGTGSSDYTF.

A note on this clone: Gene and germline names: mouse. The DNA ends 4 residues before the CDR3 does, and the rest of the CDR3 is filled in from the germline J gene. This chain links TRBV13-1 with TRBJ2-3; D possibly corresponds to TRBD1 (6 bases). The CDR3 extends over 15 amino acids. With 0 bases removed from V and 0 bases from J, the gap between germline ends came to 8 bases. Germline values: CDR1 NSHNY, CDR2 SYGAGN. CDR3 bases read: TGTGCCAGCAGTGATGAGGGGGATAGTGCAGAA. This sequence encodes CASSDEGDSAE. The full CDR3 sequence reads CASSDEGDSAETLYF.

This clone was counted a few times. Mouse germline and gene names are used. The sequenced CDR3 bases are TGTGCCAGCAGTGATCTTGGGACACCAAACTCC. The encoded protein is CASSDLGTPNS. The CDR3 in its entirety is CASSDLGTPNSDYTF. This chain connects TRBV13-3 to TRBJ1-2, with D maybe TRBD1 (6 bases). The read finishes 4 residues shy of the CDR3 end, and the germline J gene is used to complete it. Trimming removed 1 base at V and 0 bases at J, with 10 bases between. From germline, CDR1 is NNHDY and CDR2 SYVADS. The CDR3 has 15 amino acids.

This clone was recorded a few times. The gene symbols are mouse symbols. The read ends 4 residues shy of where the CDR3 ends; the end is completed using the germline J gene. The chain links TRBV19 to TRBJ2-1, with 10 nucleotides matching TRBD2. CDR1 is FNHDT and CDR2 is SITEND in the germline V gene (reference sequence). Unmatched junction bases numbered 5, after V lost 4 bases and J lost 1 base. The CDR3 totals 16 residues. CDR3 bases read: TGTGCCAGCAGTCCAGGACTGGGGGCGAACTATGCT. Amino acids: CASSPGLGANYA. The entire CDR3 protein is CASSPGLGANYAEQFF.

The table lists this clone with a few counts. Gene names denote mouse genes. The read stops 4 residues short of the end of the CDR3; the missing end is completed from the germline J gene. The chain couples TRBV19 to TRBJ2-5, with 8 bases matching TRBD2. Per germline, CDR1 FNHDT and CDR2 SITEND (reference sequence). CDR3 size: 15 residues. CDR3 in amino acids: CASSPRGLGGDTQYF. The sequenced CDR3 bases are TGTGCCAGCAGTCCAAGGGGCCTGGGGGGAGAC.

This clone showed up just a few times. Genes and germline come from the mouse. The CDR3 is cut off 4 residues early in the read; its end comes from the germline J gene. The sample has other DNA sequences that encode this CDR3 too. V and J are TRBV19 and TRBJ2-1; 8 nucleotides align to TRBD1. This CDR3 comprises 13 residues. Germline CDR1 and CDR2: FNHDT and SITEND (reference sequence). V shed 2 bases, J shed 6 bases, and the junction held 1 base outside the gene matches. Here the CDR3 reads CASSIRGRAEQFF. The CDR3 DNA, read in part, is TGTGCCAGCAGTATCAGGGGGCGTGCT.

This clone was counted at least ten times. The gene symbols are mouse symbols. This chain's CDR3 is CASSDEGADAETLYF. The sequenced part of the CDR3 DNA is TGTGCCAGCAGTGACGAGGGGGCCGATGCAGAA. The chain uses TRBV13-3 and TRBJ2-3; D is possibly TRBD1 (7 bases). The read halts 4 residues ahead of the CDR3 end, with the missing end drawn from the germline J gene. This CDR3 has 15 amino acids. Trimming removed 2 bases at V and 2 bases at J, with 12 bases between. CDR1 and CDR2 (germline): NNHDY, SYVADS.

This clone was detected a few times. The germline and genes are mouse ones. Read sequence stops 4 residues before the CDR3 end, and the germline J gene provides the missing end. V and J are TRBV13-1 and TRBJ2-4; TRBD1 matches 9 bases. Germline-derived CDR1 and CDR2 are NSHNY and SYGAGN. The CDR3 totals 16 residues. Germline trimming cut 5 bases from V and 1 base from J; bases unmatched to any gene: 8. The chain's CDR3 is CASSAGTGHGQNTLYF. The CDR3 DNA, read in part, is TGTGCCAGCAGCGCCGGGACAGGGCACGGTCAAAAC.